This T cell receptor (beta chain) is drawn from a study of response to subunit inactivated influenza vaccine. Study outcomes and limitations: T cells newly recruited by each seasonal influenza vaccination are few, the authors suggested.

This clonotype came up many times. Its specificity is unknown. TCRdb analysed the RT-PCR reads with MiXCR anew, one entry per CDR3 protein. Counted here are hundreds of thousands of distinct CDR3 sequences, over 9.5% occurring once; the ten biggest clones make up approximately 10%. Sequencing used PBMCs from blood, obtained on the day of vaccination. This clonotype originated in a man aged 45 to 65 who received an inactivated influenza vaccine.

The CDR3 nucleotides are TGTGCCAGCAGTTTACTACGGACCTCCTACGAGCAGTACTTC. Its protein product is CASSLLRTSYEQYF. The chain couples TRBV27 to TRBJ2-7; D is unresolved. Trimming stripped 2 bases from V and 0 bases from J, with 8 bases between. The germline CDR1 and CDR2 sequences are MNHEY and SMNVEV (reference sequence). The CDR3 totals 14 residues.